The rows below give T cell receptor beta chains drawn from one sample of a study of blood T cell repertoires in COVID-19. Profiled with immunoSEQ multiplex PCR; TCRdb holds only in-frame clones, not every one. The sample has about 120,000 clones; more than 75% are singletons. Sequences were obtained from peripheral blood. All receptors derive from a man aged 40-49 years with acute or convalescent COVID-19. CDR3s include the opening cysteine and the closing phenylalanine or tryptophan. The order of the fields is CDR3 length, V gene, D gene, CDR3 protein. D genes are given only for firm matches.

len: 16; v_gene: TRBV7-3; d_gene: TRBD2; CDR3aa: CASSGLAGAPYNEQFF
len: 13; v_gene: TRBV6-5; d_gene: NA; CDR3aa: CASRRSSYNEQFF
len: 15; v_gene: TRBV19; d_gene: TRBD1; CDR3aa: CASSATGGYNSPLHF
len: 14; v_gene: TRBV7-2; d_gene: NA; CDR3aa: CASSLELSGAEAFF
len: 17; v_gene: TRBV21-1; d_gene: NA; CDR3aa: CASSSRVAGTQNNEQFF
len: 17; v_gene: TRBV11-3; d_gene: NA; CDR3aa: CASSLDSGGLNTGELFF
len: 13; v_gene: TRBV30; d_gene: NA; CDR3aa: CAWSVKAADTQYF
len: 15; v_gene: TRBV5-1; d_gene: TRBD1; CDR3aa: CASSGETGTNTEAFF
len: 14; v_gene: TRBV3-1/TRBV3-2; d_gene: TRBD1; CDR3aa: CASSPGQGAREQYF
len: 17; v_gene: TRBV4-3; d_gene: NA; CDR3aa: CASSQEPTGANTGELFF
len: 15; v_gene: TRBV9; d_gene: TRBD2; CDR3aa: CASRRTSGSTDTQYF
len: 12; v_gene: TRBV10-3; d_gene: TRBD1; CDR3aa: CAISGQGETQYF
len: 14; v_gene: TRBV6-1; d_gene: NA; CDR3aa: CASSERGRDTEAFF
len: 16; v_gene: TRBV7-6; d_gene: TRBD1; CDR3aa: CASSLAAGQAWGEQYF
len: 15; v_gene: TRBV5-1; d_gene: TRBD1; CDR3aa: CASSLEPGGNYEQYF
len: 15; v_gene: TRBV27; d_gene: TRBD1; CDR3aa: CASSWKGAAKNIQYF
len: 13; v_gene: TRBV7-9; d_gene: TRBD1; CDR3aa: CASSMDRDTEAFF